These 12 T cell receptor beta chains were all obtained from the same sample, sequenced in a study of blood T cell repertoires in COVID-19. This table comes from immunoSEQ multiplex PCR, and its TCRdb copy is limited to in-frame clones, with some not included. The sample holds roughly 60,000 clones; about 88% are singletons and the top ten take roughly 1%. The specimen was peripheral blood. The receptor source for this set is a man in his 70s with acute or convalescent COVID-19.

This clone was counted a single time. The V call is TRBV5-1, the J call TRBJ1-2, with TRBD1 matching over 9 bases. The ends lost 3 bases at V and 7 bases at J; junction bases unmatched: 7. The CDR3 loop spans 14 amino acids. CDR1 and CDR2 (germline): SGHRS, YFSETQ. CDR3: CASSYDRGIFGYTF. Written as DNA, the CDR3 is TGCGCCAGCAGCTACGACAGGGGGATCTTTGGCTACACCTTC. Filled out from reference TRBV5-1 and TRBJ1-2, the complete variable domain reads KAGVTQTPRYLIKTRGQQVTLSCSPISGHRSVSWYQQTPGQGLQFLFEYFSETQRNKGNFPGRFSGRQFSNSRSEMNVSTLELGDSALYLCASSYDRGIFGYTFGSGTRLTVV.

The chain joins TRBV6-4 to TRBJ1-5; D is undetermined. The germline V gene has CDR1 MRHNA and CDR2 SNTAGT. The CDR3 loop spans 14 amino acids. Trimming cost V 6 bases and J 6 bases, with 15 bases left between them. CDR3 sequence reads: CASSVDSGGQPQHF. For the CDR3, the DNA is TGTGCCAGCAGCGTTGATAGTGGTGGTCAGCCCCAGCATTTT.

This clone has a handful of counts. The chain uses TRBV5-1 and TRBJ2-7, with 8 positions matching TRBD1. Germline values: CDR1 SGHRS, CDR2 YFSETQ. This CDR3 contains 14 residues. V dropped 0 bases and J dropped 5; count of bases not matched to a gene: 4. The CDR3 is CASSLDRGRNEQYF. The CDR3 nucleotides are TGCGCCAGCAGCTTGGACAGGGGGAGGAACGAGCAGTACTTC.

This chain joins TRBV19 and TRBJ2-3; 9 nucleotides align to TRBD2. This CDR3 comprises 15 residues. Germline loops: CDR1 LNHDA, CDR2 SQIVND (reference sequence). Trimming cost V 1 base and J 3 bases; bases outside gene matches: 2. CDR3 amino acids: CASSIGGRATDTQYF. The CDR3 coding sequence is TGTGCCAGTAGTATAGGCGGGAGGGCAACAGATACGCAGTATTTT.

The chain recombines TRBV19 with TRBJ2-7, with TRBD2 matching 11 bases. The CDR3 runs to 16 residues. The germline gives CDR1 LNHDA, CDR2 SQIVND (reference sequence). V lost 5 bases, J lost 7 bases, and 13 bases stayed unmatched. CDR3 amino acids: CASSPGTSGSKREQYF. The DNA of the CDR3 is TGTGCCAGTAGTCCTGGCACTAGCGGGAGTAAGAGGGAGCAGTACTTC.

The chain recombines TRBV23-1 with TRBJ1-2, with D maybe TRBD1 (6 bases). TRBV23-1 is an ORF, with its function uncertain. V was cut by 6 bases and J by 0 bases, with 26 bases left in between. The CDR3 spans 19 residues. The CDR3, as DNA: TGCGCCAGCAGCCACCATACTCCCAACAGGGTCGGCTCTAACTATGGCTACACCTTC. This gives the protein CASSHHTPNRVGSNYGYTF.

The gene calls are TRBV3-1 (or the pseudogene TRBV3-2) and TRBJ1-6, with 10 bases fitting TRBD1. CDR3 size: 14 residues. J lost 9 bases, V lost 6 bases, and 5 bases had no gene match. Germline loops: CDR1 LGHDT, CDR2 YNNKEL (reference sequence). CDR3 sequence reads: CASRPGQGSSPLHF. The CDR3 bases are TGTGCCAGCAGACCGGGACAGGGGAGTTCACCCCTCCACTTT.

The CDR3 nucleotides read TGTGCCATCAGCGGACAGACCGCGAGCAAGGCAGCTTTCTTT. The encoded protein is CAISGQTASKAAFF. V usage is TRBV10-3 and J usage is TRBJ1-1; D is perhaps TRBD1 (6 bases). Trimming pared 6 bases from V and 10 bases from J, leaving 21 bases between. Germline V gives CDR1 ENHRY, CDR2 SYGVKD. The CDR3 contains 14 residues.

The V gene is TRBV5-1, the J gene TRBJ2-1; 10 bases are a match to TRBD2. The CDR3 covers 16 residues. J was trimmed by 3 bases and V by 4 bases; bases with no gene match: 7. CDR1 and CDR2 from the germline V gene are SGHRS and YFSETQ. The CDR3 spells CASSSTSGANYNEQFF. DNA for the CDR3: TGCGCCAGCAGCAGTACTAGCGGGGCGAACTACAATGAGCAGTTCTTC.

This clone was seen a single time. The CDR3 protein is CASSLRSPLHF. CDR3 bases: TGTGCCAGCAGTCTCAGATCACCCCTCCACTTT. J is TRBJ1-6 and V is TRBV28; D gene uncertain. The CDR3 covers 11 residues. In germline, CDR1 is MDHEN, CDR2 SYDVKM. The germline V and J ends were trimmed by 5 bases and 10 bases, with 6 bases remaining between them.

The chain uses TRBV19 and TRBJ2-2; 8 nucleotides align to TRBD1. Looked up from germline, CDR1 is LNHDA and CDR2 is SQIVND (reference sequence). Trimming at V came to 8 bases and at J to 6 bases, leaving 8 bases not matched to a gene. The CDR3 runs 14 residues. The CDR3 bases are TGTGCCAGTGGGGAGACAGGGGCGGCCGGGGAGCTGTTTTTT. Translation: CASGETGAAGELFF.

The chain carries TRBV10-3 and TRBJ2-7; 7 nucleotides match TRBD1. V gave up 10 bases and J gave up 2 bases; unmatched junction bases: 11. CDR1 is ENHRY and CDR2 is SYGVKD in the germline V gene. The CDR3 extends over 14 amino acids. The CDR3: CATKPDRSTYEQYF. The CDR3 nucleotides read TGTGCCACCAAACCGGACAGGTCCACCTACGAGCAGTACTTC.